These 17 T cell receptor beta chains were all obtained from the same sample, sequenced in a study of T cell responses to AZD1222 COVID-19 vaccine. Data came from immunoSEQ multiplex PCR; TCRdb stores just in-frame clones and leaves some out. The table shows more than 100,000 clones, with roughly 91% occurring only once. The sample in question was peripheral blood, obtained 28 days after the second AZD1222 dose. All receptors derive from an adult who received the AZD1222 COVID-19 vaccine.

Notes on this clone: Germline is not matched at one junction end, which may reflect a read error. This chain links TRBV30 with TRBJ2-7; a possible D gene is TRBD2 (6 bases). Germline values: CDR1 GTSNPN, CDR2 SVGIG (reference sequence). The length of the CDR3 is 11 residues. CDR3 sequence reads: CAWTDGGTIRF. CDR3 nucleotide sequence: TGTGCCTGGACCGACGGGGGAACAATCCGGTTC.

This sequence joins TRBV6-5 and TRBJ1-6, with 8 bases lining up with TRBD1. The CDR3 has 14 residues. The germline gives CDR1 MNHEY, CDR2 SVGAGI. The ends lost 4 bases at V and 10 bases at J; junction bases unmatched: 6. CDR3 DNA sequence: TGTGCCAGCAGTTCCGGGACAGGAAAATCACCCCTCCACTTT. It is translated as CASSSGTGKSPLHF.

DNA of the CDR3: TGTGCCAGCAGTCAGTACATGGGTGGCTACAATGAGCAGTTCTTC. Its translation: CASSQYMGGYNEQFF. The chain uses TRBV27 and TRBJ2-1, with D unresolved. The CDR3 spans 15 residues. CDR1 is MNHEY and CDR2 is SMNVEV in the germline V gene (reference sequence). V was cut by 5 bases and J by 3 bases, with 14 bases left in between.

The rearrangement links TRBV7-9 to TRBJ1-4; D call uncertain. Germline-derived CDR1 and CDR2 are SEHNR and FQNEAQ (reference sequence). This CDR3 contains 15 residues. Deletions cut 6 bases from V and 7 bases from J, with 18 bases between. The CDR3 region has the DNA TGTGCCAGCAGTCTCGTGAGGACGGGAAGTGAAAAACTGTTTTTT. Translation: CASSLVRTGSEKLFF.

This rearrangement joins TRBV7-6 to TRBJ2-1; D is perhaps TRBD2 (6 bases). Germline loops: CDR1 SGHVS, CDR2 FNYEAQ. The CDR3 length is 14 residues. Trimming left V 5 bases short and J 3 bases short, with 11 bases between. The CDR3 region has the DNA TGTGCCAGCAGCATTGGGACTCACTACAATGAGCAGTTCTTC. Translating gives CASSIGTHYNEQFF.

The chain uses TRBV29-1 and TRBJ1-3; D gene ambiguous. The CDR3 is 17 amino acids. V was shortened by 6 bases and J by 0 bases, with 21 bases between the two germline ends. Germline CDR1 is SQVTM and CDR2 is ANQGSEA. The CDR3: CSVVQTGPLSSGNTIYF. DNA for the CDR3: TGCAGCGTGGTGCAGACCGGACCGCTGAGCTCTGGAAACACCATATATTTT.

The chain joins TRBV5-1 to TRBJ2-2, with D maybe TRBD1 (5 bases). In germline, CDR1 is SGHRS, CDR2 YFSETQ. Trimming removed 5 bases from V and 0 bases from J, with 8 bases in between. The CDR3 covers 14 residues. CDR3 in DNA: TGCGCCAGCAGAGGGGATGCGAACACCGGGGAGCTGTTTTTT. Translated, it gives CASRGDANTGELFF.

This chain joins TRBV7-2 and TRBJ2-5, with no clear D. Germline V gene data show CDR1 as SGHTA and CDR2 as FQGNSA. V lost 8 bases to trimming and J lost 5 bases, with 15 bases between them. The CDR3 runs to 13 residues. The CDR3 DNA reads TGTGCCAGCGGCCCACGGGTTTCGGAGACCCAGTACTTC. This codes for CASGPRVSETQYF.

As DNA, the CDR3 is TGTGCCACCGGGCGCCAGCTTAAGGAGCAGTACTTC. Its translation: CATGRQLKEQYF. The chain has TRBV10-3 and TRBJ2-7; no clear D gene. CDR1 and CDR2 from the germline V gene are ENHRY and SYGVKD. The CDR3 has 12 amino acids. Trimming took 10 bases from V and 7 from J, leaving 17 bases between them.

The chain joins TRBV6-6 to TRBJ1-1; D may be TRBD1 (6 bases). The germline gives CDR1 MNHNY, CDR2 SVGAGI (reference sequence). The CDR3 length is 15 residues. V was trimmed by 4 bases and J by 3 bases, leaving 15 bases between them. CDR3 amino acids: CASSSSRGAYTEAFF. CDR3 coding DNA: TGTGCCAGCAGTTCTTCAAGGGGGGCTTACACTGAAGCTTTCTTT.

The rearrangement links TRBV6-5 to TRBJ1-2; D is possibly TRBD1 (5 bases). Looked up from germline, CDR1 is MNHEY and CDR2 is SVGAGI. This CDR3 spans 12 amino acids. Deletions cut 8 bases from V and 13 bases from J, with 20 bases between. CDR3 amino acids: CASANPETVFTF. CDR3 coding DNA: TGTGCCAGCGCAAACCCCGAGACAGTCTTCACCTTC.

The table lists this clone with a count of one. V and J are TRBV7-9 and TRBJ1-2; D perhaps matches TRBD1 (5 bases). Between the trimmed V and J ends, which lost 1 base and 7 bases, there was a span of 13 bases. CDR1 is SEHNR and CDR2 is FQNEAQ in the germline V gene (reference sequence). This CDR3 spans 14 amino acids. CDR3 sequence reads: CASSLVAQGGGYTF. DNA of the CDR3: TGTGCCAGCAGCTTAGTAGCCCAGGGCGGTGGCTACACCTTC.

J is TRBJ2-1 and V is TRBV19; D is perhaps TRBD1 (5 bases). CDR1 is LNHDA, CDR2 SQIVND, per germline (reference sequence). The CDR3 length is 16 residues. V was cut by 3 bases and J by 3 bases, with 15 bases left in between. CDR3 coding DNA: TGTGCCAGTAGTATTAGCCGTGGGGCGTACTACAATGAGCAGTTCTTC. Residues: CASSISRGAYYNEQFF.

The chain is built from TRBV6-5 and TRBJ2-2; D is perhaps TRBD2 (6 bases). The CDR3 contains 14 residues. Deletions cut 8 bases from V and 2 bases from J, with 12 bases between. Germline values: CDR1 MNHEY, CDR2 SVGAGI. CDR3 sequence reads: CASARGINTGELFF. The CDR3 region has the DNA TGTGCCAGCGCCCGGGGGATCAACACCGGGGAGCTGTTTTTT.

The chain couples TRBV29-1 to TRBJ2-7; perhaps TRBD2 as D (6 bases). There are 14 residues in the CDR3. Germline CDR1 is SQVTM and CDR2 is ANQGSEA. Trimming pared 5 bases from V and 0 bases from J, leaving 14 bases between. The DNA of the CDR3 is TGCAGCGTTTCGGGACTCCTGAGCTCCTACGAGCAGTACTTC. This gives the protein CSVSGLLSSYEQYF.

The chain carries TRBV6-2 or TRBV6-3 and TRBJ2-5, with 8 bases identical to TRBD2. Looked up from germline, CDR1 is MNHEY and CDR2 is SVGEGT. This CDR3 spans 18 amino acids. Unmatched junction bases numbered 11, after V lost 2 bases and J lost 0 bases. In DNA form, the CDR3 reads TGTGCCAGCAGTTACCAACCACACACAGCGGGAGACCAAGAGACCCAGTACTTC. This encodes CASSYQPHTAGDQETQYF.

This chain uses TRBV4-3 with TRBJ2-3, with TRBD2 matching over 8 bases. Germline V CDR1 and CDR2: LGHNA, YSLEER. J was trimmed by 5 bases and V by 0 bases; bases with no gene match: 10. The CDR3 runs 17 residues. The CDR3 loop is CASSQDWASGQVDTQYF. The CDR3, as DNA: TGCGCCAGCAGCCAAGATTGGGCTAGCGGGCAGGTAGATACGCAGTATTTT.